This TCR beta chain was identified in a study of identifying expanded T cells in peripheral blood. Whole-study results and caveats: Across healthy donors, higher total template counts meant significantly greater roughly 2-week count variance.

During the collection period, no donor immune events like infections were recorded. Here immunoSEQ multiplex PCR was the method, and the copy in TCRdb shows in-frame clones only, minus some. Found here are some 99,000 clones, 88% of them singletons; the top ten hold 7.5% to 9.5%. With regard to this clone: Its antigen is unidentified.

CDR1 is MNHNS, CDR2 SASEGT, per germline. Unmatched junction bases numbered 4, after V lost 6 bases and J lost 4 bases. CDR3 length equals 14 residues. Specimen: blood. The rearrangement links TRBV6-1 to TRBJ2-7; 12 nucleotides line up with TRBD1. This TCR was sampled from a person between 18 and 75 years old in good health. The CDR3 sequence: CASRGGQGAYEQYF. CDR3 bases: TGTGCCAGCAGGGGGGGACAGGGGGCTTACGAGCAGTACTTC.